A single sample is the source of the 13 T cell receptor beta chains below, sequenced in a study of beta chain features in type 1 diabetes (dated by TCRdb to about 2018). To prepare the library, the immunoSEQ multiplex PCR assay was applied. The High Capacity cDNA Reverse Transcription Kit was used to reverse transcribe all of the isolated RNA, meaning that expressed TCRB transcripts were what got sequenced. TCRdb retrieved this table from immuneACCESS and kept in-frame rearrangements only. Not all clones are present; in checked studies, unresolved V genes account for under half, and no reason is known for the remainder. For this sample there are about 900,000 clones; 17% appear just once. Together, the top ten hold 0.02% to 0.025% of the sample. Sequenced material: naive CD4+ T cells from blood. According to the study, the label for this sample's cell subset or site signals: true naive CD4+ T cells. The receptors come from a woman in her late teens or twenties in good health.

The J gene is TRBJ2-7, the V gene TRBV7-9; TRBD1 is a possible D gene (5 bases). Trimming stripped 3 bases from V and 4 bases from J, with 7 bases between. The V gene's germline CDR1 is SEHNR and CDR2 FQNEAQ (reference sequence). The CDR3 has 12 amino acids. CDR3 in DNA: TGTGCCAGCAGCTTGAGACAGTACGAGCAGTACTTC. Protein sequence: CASSLRQYEQYF.

This clone was detected only a few times. The chain carries TRBV9 and TRBJ2-7; 12 bases map to TRBD2. This CDR3 has 15 amino acids. Germline values: CDR1 SGDLS, CDR2 YYNGEE. V lost 3 bases, J lost 6 bases, and 7 bases stayed unmatched. The CDR3 coding sequence is TGTGCCAGCAGCGAGGGGACTAGCGGGTTATTCGAGCAGTACTTC. As protein: CASSEGTSGLFEQYF.

This clone was seen a handful of times. This chain connects TRBV11-2 to TRBJ2-3; no definite D call. The CDR3 length is 14 residues. V shed 2 bases and J shed 2 bases, with 8 bases lying between them. From germline, CDR1 is SGHAT and CDR2 FQNNGV. The CDR3 nucleotides are TGTGCCAGCAGCTTATCGCAGAACACAGATACGCAGTATTTT. Translating it yields CASSLSQNTDTQYF.

CDR3 coding DNA: TGTGCCAGCAGTTCTACAGGGGCAGTATGGGCCGGGGAGCTGTTTTTT. This gives the protein CASSSTGAVWAGELFF. J is TRBJ2-2 and V is TRBV28, with 7 bases that match TRBD1. Germline assignment: CDR1 MDHEN and CDR2 SYDVKM. The J segment lost 6 bases and the V segment lost 4 bases, leaving 11 bases of the junction unmatched. The CDR3 length is 16 residues. Variable domain in full (rest from reference TRBV28 and TRBJ2-2): DVKVTQSSRYLVKRTGEKVFLECVQDMDHENMFWYRQDPGLGLRLIYFSYDVKMKEKGDIPEGYSVSREKKERFSLILESASTNQTSMYLCASSSTGAVWAGELFFGEGSRLTVL.

This clone was seen more than once but under ten times. The CDR3 loop is CASSWTAPTWEQYF. CDR3 DNA sequence: TGTGCCAGCAGTTGGACAGCCCCTACGTGGGAGCAGTACTTC. J is TRBJ2-7 and V is TRBV2; maybe TRBD1 (6 bases). Trimming stripped 5 bases from V and 7 bases from J, with 18 bases between. CDR3 length: 14 amino acids. Germline lookup yields CDR1 SNHLY and CDR2 FYNNEI.

This clone was counted once. The V gene is TRBV7-6, the J gene TRBJ2-3, with TRBD2 identical over 10 bases. V dropped 3 bases and J dropped 4; count of bases not matched to a gene: 1. Germline values: CDR1 SGHVS, CDR2 FNYEAQ. The CDR3 has 14 amino acids. The CDR3: CASSLTSGSDTQYF. The CDR3 region has the DNA TGTGCCAGCAGCTTGACTAGCGGGTCAGATACGCAGTATTTT. Full variable domain (missing parts from reference TRBV7-6 and TRBJ2-3): GAGVSQSPRYKVTKRGQDVALRCDPISGHVSLYWYRQALGQGPEFLTYFNYEAQQDKSGLPNDRFSAERPEGSISTLTIQRTEQRDSAMYRCASSLTSGSDTQYFGPGTRLTVL.

This clone was seen more than once but under ten times. CDR3 in DNA: TGCGCCAGCAGCTTGGACAGGGTGGGGCGAGGCTACACCTTC. Residues: CASSLDRVGRGYTF. The rearrangement joins TRBV5-1 to TRBJ1-2, with D possibly TRBD1 on 6 matching bases. The CDR3 has 14 residues. Germline V gene lookup returns CDR1 SGHRS and CDR2 YFSETQ. V was pared by 0 bases and J by 8 bases, with 14 bases between. Variable domain in full (rest from reference TRBV5-1 and TRBJ1-2): KAGVTQTPRYLIKTRGQQVTLSCSPISGHRSVSWYQQTPGQGLQFLFEYFSETQRNKGNFPGRFSGRQFSNSRSEMNVSTLELGDSALYLCASSLDRVGRGYTFGSGTRLTVV.

There are a few counts of this clone. V usage is TRBV4-2 and J usage is TRBJ2-1, with 9 bases lining up with TRBD1. Trimming at V came to 4 bases and at J to 7 bases, leaving 17 bases not matched to a gene. This CDR3 is built from 18 residues. Germline V lookup: CDR1 LGHNA, CDR2 YNFKEQ. In DNA form, the CDR3 reads TGTGCCAGCAGCCCCTACATCACAGGGGGCGTTGGGTTAAATGAGCAGTTCTTC. It yields the protein CASSPYITGGVGLNEQFF.

The chain combines TRBV5-4 with TRBJ2-7; 8 positions agree with TRBD2. CDR3 length: 17 amino acids. V gave up 4 bases and J gave up 0 bases; unmatched junction bases: 12. Germline values: CDR1 SGHNT, CDR2 YYREEE (reference sequence). The CDR3 loop reads CASSPDGGGTLSYEQYF. Here the CDR3 DNA reads TGTGCCAGCAGCCCCGACGGGGGGGGAACTCTCTCCTACGAGCAGTACTTC.

The chain joins TRBV25-1 to TRBJ2-2; no definite D call. The CDR3 spans 13 residues. CDR1 is MGHDK, CDR2 SYGVNS, per germline. Trimming cost V 3 bases and J 4 bases, with 6 bases left between them. The DNA for the CDR3 is TGTGCCAGCAGTGATTTTGGCACCGGGGAGCTGTTTTTT. It yields the protein CASSDFGTGELFF. Drawing the rest from reference TRBV25-1 and TRBJ2-2, the complete variable domain is EADIYQTPRYLVIGTGKKITLECSQTMGHDKMYWYQQDPGMELHLIHYSYGVNSTEKGDLSSESTVSRIRTEHFPLTLESARPSHTSQYLCASSDFGTGELFFGEGSRLTVL.

This clone was counted only a few times. The chain joins TRBV7-3 to TRBJ2-2; TRBD2 matches at 8 bases. CDR1 is SGHTA and CDR2 is FQGTGA in the germline V gene. CDR3 size: 14 residues. The V and J ends lost 5 bases and 4 bases, in that order; junction bases with no gene match: 3. The CDR3 sequence is CASSLGTSTGELFF. As DNA, the CDR3 is TGTGCCAGCAGCCTCGGGACTAGCACCGGGGAGCTGTTTTTT. The full variable domain, with the rest looked up from reference TRBV7-3 and TRBJ2-2, is GAGVSQTPSNKVTEKGKYVELRCDPISGHTALYWYRQSLGQGPEFLIYFQGTGAADDSGLPNDRFFAVRPEGSVSTLKIQRTERGDSAVYLCASSLGTSTGELFFGEGSRLTVL.

The gene calls are TRBV7-9 and TRBJ2-3; D unresolved. V was pared by 1 base and J by 6 bases, with 11 bases between. This CDR3 comprises 14 residues. From germline, CDR1 is SEHNR and CDR2 FQNEAQ (reference sequence). In DNA form, the CDR3 reads TGTGCCAGCAGCTTAGTTAGTCAACATGATACGCAGTATTTT. Residues: CASSLVSQHDTQYF. Using reference TRBV7-9 and TRBJ2-3 for the parts outside the CDR3, the full variable domain is DTGVSQNPRHKITKRGQNVTFRCDPISEHNRLYWYRQTLGQGPEFLTYFQNEAQLEKSRLLSDRFSAERPKGSFSTLEIQRTEQGDSAMYLCASSLVSQHDTQYFGPGTRLTVL.

V is TRBV5-1 and J is TRBJ2-3; 16 bases fit TRBD2. CDR3 size: 16 residues. The germline CDR1 and CDR2 sequences are SGHRS and YFSETQ. After removal of 6 bases from V and 9 bases from J, the junction contained 10 bases not matched to a gene. DNA for the CDR3: TGCGCCAGCAACTCCCCCGGGACTAGCGGGAGGGCCACGCAGTATTTT. This gives the protein CASNSPGTSGRATQYF.